This T cell receptor (beta chain) was captured in a study of blood T cell repertoires in COVID-19. The table came from immunoSEQ multiplex PCR; TCRdb's copy has only in-frame clones and leaves some out. The data hold over 85,000 clones, with 75% to 80% observed a single time. V lost 4 bases and J lost 7; bases outside the gene matches: 5. The CDR3 totals 13 residues. Germline V gives CDR1 SGHRS, CDR2 YFSETQ. The source material was peripheral blood. The receptor was isolated from an elderly woman with active or convalescent COVID-19. This chain connects TRBV5-1 to TRBJ1-2; TRBD1 aligns across 9 bases. The CDR3 is CASSVDRGAGYTF. CDR3 sequence (DNA): TGCGCCAGCAGCGTGGACAGGGGAGCTGGCTACACCTTC.